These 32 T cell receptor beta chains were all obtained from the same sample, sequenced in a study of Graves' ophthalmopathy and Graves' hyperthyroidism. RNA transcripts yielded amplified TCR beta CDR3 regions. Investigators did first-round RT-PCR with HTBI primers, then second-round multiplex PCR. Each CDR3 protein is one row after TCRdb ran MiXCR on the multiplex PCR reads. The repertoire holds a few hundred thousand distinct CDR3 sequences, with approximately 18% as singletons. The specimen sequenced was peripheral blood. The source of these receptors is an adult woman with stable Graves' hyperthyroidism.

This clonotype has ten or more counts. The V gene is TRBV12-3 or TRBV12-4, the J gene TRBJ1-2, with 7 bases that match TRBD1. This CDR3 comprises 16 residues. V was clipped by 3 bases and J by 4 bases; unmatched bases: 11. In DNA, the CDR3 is TGTGCCAGCAGTTTCGAACCGGGACAGTTTATCTATGGCTACACCTTC. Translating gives CASSFEPGQFIYGYTF.

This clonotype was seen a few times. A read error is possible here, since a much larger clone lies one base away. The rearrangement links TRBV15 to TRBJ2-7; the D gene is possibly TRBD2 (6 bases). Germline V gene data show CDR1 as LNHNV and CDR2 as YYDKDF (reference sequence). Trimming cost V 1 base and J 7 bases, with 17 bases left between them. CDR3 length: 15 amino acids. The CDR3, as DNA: TGTGCCACCAGCAGAGGGGCGCGGGGCAAACGGGAGCAGTACTTC. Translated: CATSRGARGKREQYF.

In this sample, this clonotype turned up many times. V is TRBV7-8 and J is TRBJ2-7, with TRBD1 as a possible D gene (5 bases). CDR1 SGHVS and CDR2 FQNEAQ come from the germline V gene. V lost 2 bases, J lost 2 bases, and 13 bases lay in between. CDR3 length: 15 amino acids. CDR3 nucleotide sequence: TGTGCCAGCAGCTTACAGGGCACCTCCCCCTACGAGCAGTACTTC. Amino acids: CASSLQGTSPYEQYF.

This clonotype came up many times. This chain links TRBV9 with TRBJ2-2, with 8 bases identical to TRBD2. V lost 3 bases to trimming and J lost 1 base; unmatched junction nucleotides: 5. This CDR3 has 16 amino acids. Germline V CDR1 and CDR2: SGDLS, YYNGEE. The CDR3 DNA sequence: TGTGCCAGCAGCGACACCGGGAGGGTGAACACCGGGGAGCTGTTTTTT. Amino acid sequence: CASSDTGRVNTGELFF.

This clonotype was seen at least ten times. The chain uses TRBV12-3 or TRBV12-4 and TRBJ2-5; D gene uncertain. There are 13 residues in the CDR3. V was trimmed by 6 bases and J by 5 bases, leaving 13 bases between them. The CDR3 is CASSPGPWETQYF. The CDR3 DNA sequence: TGTGCCAGCAGCCCTGGGCCCTGGGAGACCCAGTACTTC.

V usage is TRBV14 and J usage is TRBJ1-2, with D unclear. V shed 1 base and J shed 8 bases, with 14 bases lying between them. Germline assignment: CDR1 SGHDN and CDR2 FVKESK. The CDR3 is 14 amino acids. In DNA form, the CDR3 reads TGTGCCAGCAGCCAAGGGTTGGGCGGTCGGGGCTACACCTTC. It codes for CASSQGLGGRGYTF.

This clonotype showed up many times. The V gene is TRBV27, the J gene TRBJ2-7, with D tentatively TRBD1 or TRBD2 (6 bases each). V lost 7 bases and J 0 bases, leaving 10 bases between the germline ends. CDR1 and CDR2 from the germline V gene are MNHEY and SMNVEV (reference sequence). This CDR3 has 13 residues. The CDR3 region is CASTGASSYEQYF. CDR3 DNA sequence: TGTGCCAGCACGGGGGCCTCCTCCTACGAGCAGTACTTC.

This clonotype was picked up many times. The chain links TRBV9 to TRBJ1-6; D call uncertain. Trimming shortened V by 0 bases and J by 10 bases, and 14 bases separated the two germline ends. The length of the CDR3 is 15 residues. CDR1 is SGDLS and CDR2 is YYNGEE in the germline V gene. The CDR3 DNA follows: TGTGCCAGCAGCGTAGCATCGGGAACCGAATCACCCCTCCACTTT. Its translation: CASSVASGTESPLHF.

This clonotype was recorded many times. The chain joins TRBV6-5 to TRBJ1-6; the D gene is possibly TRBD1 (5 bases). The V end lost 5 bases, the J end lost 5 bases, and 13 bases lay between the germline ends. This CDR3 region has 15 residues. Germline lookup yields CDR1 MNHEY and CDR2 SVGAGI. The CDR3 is CASSHRDGHNSPLHF. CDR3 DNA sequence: TGTGCCAGCAGTCACCGGGACGGCCATAATTCACCCCTCCACTTT.

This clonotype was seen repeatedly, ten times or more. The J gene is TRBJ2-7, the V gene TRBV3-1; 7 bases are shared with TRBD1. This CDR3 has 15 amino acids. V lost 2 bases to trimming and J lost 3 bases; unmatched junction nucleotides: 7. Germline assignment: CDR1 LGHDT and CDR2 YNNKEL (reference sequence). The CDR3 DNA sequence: TGTGCCAGCAGCCAATCGAGCCGGGACAGCTACGAGCAGTACTTC. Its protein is CASSQSSRDSYEQYF.

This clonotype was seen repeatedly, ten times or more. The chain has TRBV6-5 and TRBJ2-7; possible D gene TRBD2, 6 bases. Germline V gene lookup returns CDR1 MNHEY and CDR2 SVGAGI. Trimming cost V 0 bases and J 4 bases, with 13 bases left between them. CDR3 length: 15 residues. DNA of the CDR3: TGTGCCAGCAGTTACTCGCGGGGCGCGGAATACGAGCAGTACTTC. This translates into CASSYSRGAEYEQYF.

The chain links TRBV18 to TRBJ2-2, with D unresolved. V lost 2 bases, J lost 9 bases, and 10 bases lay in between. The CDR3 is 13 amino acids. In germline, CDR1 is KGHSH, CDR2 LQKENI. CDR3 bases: TGTGCCAGCTCACCAGGATCAGAAAGGGAGCTGTTTTTT. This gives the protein CASSPGSERELFF.

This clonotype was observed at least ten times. The CDR3 DNA follows: TGCGCCAGCAGTGAGTCGATTGGCACTGAAGCTTTCTTT. Residues: CASSESIGTEAFF. The J gene is TRBJ1-1, the V gene TRBV10-1; D is unclear. The CDR3 totals 13 residues. CDR1 WNHNN and CDR2 SYGVQD come from the germline V gene (reference sequence). V lost 0 bases and J 4 bases, leaving 6 bases between the germline ends.

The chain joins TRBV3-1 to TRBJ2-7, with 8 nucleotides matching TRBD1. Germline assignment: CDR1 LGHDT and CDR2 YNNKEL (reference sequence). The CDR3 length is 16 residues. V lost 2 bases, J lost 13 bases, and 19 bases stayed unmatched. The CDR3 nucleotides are TGTGCCAGCAGCCAAACCTGGACAGGGCCCCACCGGGCGGTATACTTC. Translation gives CASSQTWTGPHRAVYF.

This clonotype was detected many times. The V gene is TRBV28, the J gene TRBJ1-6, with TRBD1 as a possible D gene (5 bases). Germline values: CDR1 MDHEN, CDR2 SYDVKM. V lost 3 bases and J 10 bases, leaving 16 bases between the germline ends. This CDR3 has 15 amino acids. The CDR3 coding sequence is TGTGCCAGCAGTTTTGGTGGCAGGGTTAAATCACCCCTCCACTTT. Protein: CASSFGGRVKSPLHF. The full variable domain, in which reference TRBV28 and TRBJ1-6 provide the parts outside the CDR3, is DVKVTQSSRYLVKRTGEKVFLECVQDMDHENMFWYRQDPGLGLRLIYFSYDVKMKEKGDIPEGYSVSREKKERFSLILESASTNQTSMYLCASSFGGRVKSPLHFGNGTRLTVT.

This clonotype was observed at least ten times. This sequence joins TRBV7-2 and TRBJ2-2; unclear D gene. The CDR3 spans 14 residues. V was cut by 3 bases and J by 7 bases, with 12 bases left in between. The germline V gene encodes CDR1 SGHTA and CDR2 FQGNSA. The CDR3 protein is CASSFKGSGGELFF. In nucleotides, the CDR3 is TGTGCCAGCAGCTTTAAAGGATCGGGCGGGGAGCTGTTTTTT.

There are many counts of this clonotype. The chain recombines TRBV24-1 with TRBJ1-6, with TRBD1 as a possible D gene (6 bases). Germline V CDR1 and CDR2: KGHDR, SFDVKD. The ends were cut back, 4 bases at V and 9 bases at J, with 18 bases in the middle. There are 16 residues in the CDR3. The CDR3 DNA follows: TGTGCCACCAGTGAGAAACACGGACAGTACGGTTCACCCCTCCACTTT. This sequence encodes CATSEKHGQYGSPLHF.

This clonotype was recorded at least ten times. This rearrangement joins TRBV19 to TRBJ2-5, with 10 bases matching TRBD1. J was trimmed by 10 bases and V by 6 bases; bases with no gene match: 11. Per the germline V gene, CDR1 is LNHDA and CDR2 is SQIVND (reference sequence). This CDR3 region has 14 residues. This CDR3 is CASSPTGQGSSQYF. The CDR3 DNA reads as TGTGCCAGTAGCCCTACGGGACAGGGGTCAAGCCAGTACTTC.

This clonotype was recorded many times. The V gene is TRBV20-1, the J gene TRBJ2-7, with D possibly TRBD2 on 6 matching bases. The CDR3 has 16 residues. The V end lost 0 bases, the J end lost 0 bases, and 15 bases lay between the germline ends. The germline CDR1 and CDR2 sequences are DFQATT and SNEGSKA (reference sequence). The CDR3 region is CSARDLGGASSYEQYF. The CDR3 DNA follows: TGCAGTGCTAGAGATCTTGGCGGGGCAAGCTCCTACGAGCAGTACTTC.

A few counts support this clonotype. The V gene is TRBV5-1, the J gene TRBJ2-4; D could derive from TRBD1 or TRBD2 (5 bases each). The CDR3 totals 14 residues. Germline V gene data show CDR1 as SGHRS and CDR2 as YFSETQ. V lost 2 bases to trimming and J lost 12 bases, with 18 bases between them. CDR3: CASSLEPGADGQYF. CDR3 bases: TGCGCCAGCAGCTTAGAACCCGGGGCCGATGGTCAGTACTTC.

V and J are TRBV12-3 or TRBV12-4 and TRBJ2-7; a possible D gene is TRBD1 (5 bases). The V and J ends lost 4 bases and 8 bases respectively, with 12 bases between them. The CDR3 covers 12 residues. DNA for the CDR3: TGTGCCAGCAGTTCCGACCTGGGGCAGCAGTACTTC. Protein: CASSSDLGQQYF.

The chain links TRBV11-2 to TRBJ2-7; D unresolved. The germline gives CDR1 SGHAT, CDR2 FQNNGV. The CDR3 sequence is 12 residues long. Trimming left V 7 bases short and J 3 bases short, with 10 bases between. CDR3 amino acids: CASMVGNYEQYF. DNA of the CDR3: TGTGCCAGCATGGTGGGGAACTACGAGCAGTACTTC.

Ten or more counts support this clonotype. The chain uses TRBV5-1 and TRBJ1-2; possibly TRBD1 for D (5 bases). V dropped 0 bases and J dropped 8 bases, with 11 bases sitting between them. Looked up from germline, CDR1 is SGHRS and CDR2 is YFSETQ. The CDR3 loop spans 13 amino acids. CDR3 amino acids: CASSLEGARGYTF. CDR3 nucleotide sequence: TGCGCCAGCAGCTTGGAAGGGGCTAGAGGCTACACCTTC.

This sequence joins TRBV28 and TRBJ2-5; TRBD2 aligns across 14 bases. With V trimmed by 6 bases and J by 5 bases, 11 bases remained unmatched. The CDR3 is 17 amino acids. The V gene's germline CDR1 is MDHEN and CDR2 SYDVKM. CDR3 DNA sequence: TGTGCCAGCAGCCCTCCGAGGGGACTAGCGGGAGCGGAGACCCAGTACTTC. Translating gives CASSPPRGLAGAETQYF.

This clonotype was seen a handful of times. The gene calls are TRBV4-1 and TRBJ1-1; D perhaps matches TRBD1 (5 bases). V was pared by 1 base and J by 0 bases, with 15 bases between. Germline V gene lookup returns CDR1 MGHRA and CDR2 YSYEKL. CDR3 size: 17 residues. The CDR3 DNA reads TGCGCCAGCAGCCAAGTTGGCAGGGCTGGGGTGAACACTGAAGCTTTCTTT. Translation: CASSQVGRAGVNTEAFF.

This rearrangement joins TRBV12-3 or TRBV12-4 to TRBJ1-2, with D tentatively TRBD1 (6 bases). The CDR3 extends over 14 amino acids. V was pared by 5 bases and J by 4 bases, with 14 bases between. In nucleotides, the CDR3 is TGTGCCAGCAGTGGACAGAGTTCGGTCTATGGCTACACCTTC. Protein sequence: CASSGQSSVYGYTF.

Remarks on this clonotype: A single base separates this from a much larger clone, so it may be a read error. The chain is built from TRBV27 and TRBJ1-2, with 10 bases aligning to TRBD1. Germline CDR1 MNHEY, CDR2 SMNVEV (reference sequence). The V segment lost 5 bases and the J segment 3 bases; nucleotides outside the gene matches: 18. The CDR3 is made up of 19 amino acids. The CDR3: CASSPSETGGAILYYGYTF. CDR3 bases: TGTGCCAGCAGTCCCTCCGAGACAGGGGGCGCTATTTTGTACTATGGCTACACCTTC.

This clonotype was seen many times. The CDR3 reads CASSLSGSPGRETQYF. The CDR3 DNA reads as TGTGCCAGCAGCTTATCGGGCAGTCCCGGTCGGGAGACCCAGTACTTC. The chain joins TRBV11-1 to TRBJ2-5; D is uncertain. Trimming left V 2 bases short and J 5 bases short, with 18 bases between. This CDR3 has 16 residues. Per germline, CDR1 SGHAT and CDR2 FQDESV (reference sequence).

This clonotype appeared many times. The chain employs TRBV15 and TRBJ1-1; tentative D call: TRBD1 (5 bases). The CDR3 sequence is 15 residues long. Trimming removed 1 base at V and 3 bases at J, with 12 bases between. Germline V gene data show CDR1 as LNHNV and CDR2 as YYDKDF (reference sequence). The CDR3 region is CATSRGGALDTEAFF. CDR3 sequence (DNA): TGTGCCACCAGCAGAGGAGGGGCTTTGGACACTGAAGCTTTCTTT.

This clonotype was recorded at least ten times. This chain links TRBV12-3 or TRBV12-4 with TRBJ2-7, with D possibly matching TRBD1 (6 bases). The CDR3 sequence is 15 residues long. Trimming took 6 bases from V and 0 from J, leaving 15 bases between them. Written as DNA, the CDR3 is TGTGCCAGCAGGATAAACGCAGGGGACTCCTACGAGCAGTACTTC. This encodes CASRINAGDSYEQYF.

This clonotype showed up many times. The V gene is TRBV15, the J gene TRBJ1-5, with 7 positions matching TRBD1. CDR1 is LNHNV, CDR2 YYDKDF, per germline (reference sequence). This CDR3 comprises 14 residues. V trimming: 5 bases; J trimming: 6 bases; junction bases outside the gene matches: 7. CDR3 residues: CATSPGGATQPQHF. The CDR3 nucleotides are TGTGCCACCAGCCCAGGGGGGGCCACTCAGCCCCAGCATTTT.

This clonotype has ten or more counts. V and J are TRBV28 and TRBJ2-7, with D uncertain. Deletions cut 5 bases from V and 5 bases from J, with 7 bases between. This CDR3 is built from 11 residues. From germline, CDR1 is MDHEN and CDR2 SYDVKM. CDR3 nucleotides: TGTGCCAGCAGTCATTCCCACGAGCAGTACTTC. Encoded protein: CASSHSHEQYF.